A selection of T cell receptor beta chains follows, all from one sample in a study of memory CD4+ T cells and cytomegalovirus serostatus. Assay used: immunoSEQ multiplex PCR; TCRdb lists only in-frame clones, some missing. This repertoire shows 55,000 to 65,000 clones, roughly 81% found once; its top ten account for more than 1%. The sequencing input was memory CD4+ T cells from blood. The receptors were sampled from an adult in good health and CMV-seronegative. CDR3s include the opening cysteine and the closing phenylalanine or tryptophan. A D gene is named only where the DNA matches it firmly. The listing skips clone size in some rows; elsewhere it reads once, few, many or a size class.

TRBJ2-5	-	TRBV2	-	TGTGCCAGCAGTGTCGGAGGGGTGGACCAAGAGACCCAGTACTTC	CASSVGGVDQETQYF
TRBJ2-7	-	TRBV5-4	-	TGTGCCAGCAGCTTGGGTGGCAGGGCCTTAACCTACGAGCAGTACTTC	CASSLGGRALTYEQYF
TRBJ1-2	-	TRBV11-3	-	TGTGCCAGCAGCTTAGGCCGAGCGGCAACAGGAACAGCTAACTATGGCTACACCTTC	CASSLGRAATGTANYGYTF
TRBJ2-6	-	TRBV5-6	-	TGTGCCAGCAGCTCCCAGGGAACTGGGGCCAACGTCCTGACTTTC	CASSSQGTGANVLTF
TRBJ2-7	once	TRBV7-6	-	TGTGCCAGCAGCTTAGGGACACAAACCTACGAGCAGTACTTC	CASSLGTQTYEQYF
TRBJ1-1	-	TRBV4-2	-	TGTGCCAGCAGCCCTCTCAGGTACCAAAAGAACACTGAAGCTTTCTTT	CASSPLRYQKNTEAFF
TRBJ1-1	-	TRBV19	-	TGTGCCAGTAGTATAACGGTGAACACTGAAGCTTTCTTT	CASSITVNTEAFF
TRBJ2-3	-	TRBV18	-	TGTGCCAGCTCACCGTACGAAAGGGATACGCAGTATTTT	CASSPYERDTQYF
TRBJ1-1	-	TRBV19	TRBD1	TGTGCCAGTAGTGAAGGCAGGGGGCACACTGAAGCTTTCTTT	CASSEGRGHTEAFF
TRBJ2-5	-	TRBV6-5	TRBD1	TGTGCCAGCGCAGTACTAAGGACAGGGAAAGAGACCCAGTACTTC	CASAVLRTGKETQYF
TRBJ2-1	-	TRBV11-3	TRBD2	TGTGCCAGCAGCGGGACTAGCTTTAGGGATGAGCAGTTCTTC	CASSGTSFRDEQFF
TRBJ2-2	-	TRBV5-6	-	TGTGCCAGCAGCTTGGCTAACACCGGGGAGCTGTTTTTT	CASSLANTGELFF
TRBJ1-5	-	TRBV6-6	TRBD1	TGTGCCAGCAGAAGGACAGGGGAGTGGCAGCCCCAGCATTTT	CASRRTGEWQPQHF
TRBJ2-7	-	TRBV6-5	-	TGTGCCAGCAGTTCACCGGCCAGTCGGCGGCAAAGGGAGCAGTACTTC	CASSSPASRRQREQYF
TRBJ1-1	-	TRBV7-3	-	TGTGCCAGCAGCTTAACTTTGCAGTCTGGGGCTTTCTTT	CASSLTLQSGAFF
TRBJ2-2	-	TRBV28	TRBD1	TGTGCCAGCAGTTTGACGGGACAGGGTTTGCATGGGGAGCTGTTTTTT	CASSLTGQGLHGELFF
TRBJ2-2	-	TRBV5-1	TRBD2	TGCGCCAGCAGCTTGACTAGCGGGACGAGCGGGGAGCTGTTTTTT	CASSLTSGTSGELFF
TRBJ2-6	-	TRBV7-2	-	TGTGCCAGCAGCTTAAGCCCGGGAGCTGGGGCCAACGTCCTGACTTTC	CASSLSPGAGANVLTF
TRBJ1-5	-	TRBV7-8	TRBD1	TGTGCCAGCAGCCTGGAGGACAGGGGAGGTCAGCCCCAGCATTTT	CASSLEDRGGQPQHF
TRBJ1-5	once	TRBV7-2	-	TGTGCCAGCAGCTTGCGCAGCAATCAGCCCCAGCATTTT	CASSLRSNQPQHF
TRBJ1-4	-	TRBV4-3	-	TGCGCCAGCTCCTCAAGTCTCGGCGGTGGCGGAAAACTGTTTTTT	CASSSSLGGGGKLFF
TRBJ2-5	-	TRBV6-6	-	TGTGCCAGCAGTTACCAGGGCGGGTCGCAAGAGACCCAGTACTTC	CASSYQGGSQETQYF
TRBJ1-4	few	TRBV5-1	-	TGCGCCAGCAGCTTGGAGCGGGCTAATGAAAAACTGTTTTTT	CASSLERANEKLFF
TRBJ1-5	-	TRBV4-1	-	TGCGCCAGCAGCCAAGATCCTCCCGGGGGGCTATTGCAGCCCCAGCATTTT	CASSQDPPGGLLQPQHF
TRBJ2-2	-	TRBV2	-	TGTGCCAGCAGCTCGGTCTTAGTAGGAGGGGAGCTGTTTTTT	CASSSVLVGGELFF
TRBJ2-7	-	TRBV28	-	TGTGCCAGCAGTTTAGAGTCCCTGGGCACCTACGAGCAGTACTTC	CASSLESLGTYEQYF
TRBJ2-7	-	TRBV30	-	TGTGCCTGGAGTGTGAACAACTACGAGCAGTACTTC	CAWSVNNYEQYF
TRBJ2-7	-	TRBV12-5	-	TGTGCTAGTGGTTTGGTATCGTCCGAGCAGTACTTC	CASGLVSSEQYF
TRBJ1-2	-	TRBV7-9	-	TGTGCCAGCAGCTTAAGGACCGAAAACTATGGCTACACCTTC	CASSLRTENYGYTF
TRBJ1-5	few	TRBV5-1	-	TGCGCCAGCAGCCGGGACATCAATCCGGGGGAGCCCCAGCATTTT	CASSRDINPGEPQHF
TRBJ1-1	-	TRBV19	-	TGTGCCAGTAATGCGGCCCTCATGAACACTGAAGCTTTCTTT	CASNAALMNTEAFF
TRBJ2-1	-	TRBV5-1	-	TGCGCCAGCAGCTCCTCCCCGTACAATGAGCAGTTCTTC	CASSSSPYNEQFF
TRBJ2-5	-	TRBV19	-	TGTGCCAGTAGTATTAATTCGGGGGCTGGCCAAGAGACCCAGTACTTC	CASSINSGAGQETQYF
TRBJ2-6	-	TRBV7-3	TRBD1	TGTGCCAGCAGCTCGGGACAGCCACCTTCTGGGGCCAACGTCCTGACTTTC	CASSSGQPPSGANVLTF
TRBJ1-2	-	TRBV5-1	-	TGCGCCAGCAGCCCGGATGGGACACCGGCTAGGAGTGGCTACACCTTC	CASSPDGTPARSGYTF
TRBJ2-5	-	TRBV5-1	-	TGCGCCAGCAGCTTCGCATCAGAGACCCAGTACTTC	CASSFASETQYF
TRBJ2-3	-	TRBV11-2	-	TGTGCCAGCAGCTCCCTCGACACGCAGTATTTT	CASSSLDTQYF
TRBJ2-7	-	TRBV5-6	TRBD2	TGTGCCAGCAGCTGGGGGAGCGGGAGGGCCGAATACGAGCAGTACTTC	CASSWGSGRAEYEQYF
TRBJ1-1	few	TRBV30	-	TGTGCCTGGAGGACAGAAATGAACACTGAAGCTTTCTTT	CAWRTEMNTEAFF
TRBJ2-7	-	TRBV7-3	TRBD1	TGTGCCAGCAGCTTAAAAGGGGGCTCACCCTACGAGCAGTACTTC	CASSLKGGSPYEQYF
TRBJ1-1	-	TRBV6-6	-	TGTGCCAGCAGAGACCCTCGTGCGAACACTGAAGCTTTCTTT	CASRDPRANTEAFF
TRBJ2-7	-	TRBV2	TRBD1	TGTGCCAGCAGCACCGGGACAGGGTTCTACGAGCAGTACTTC	CASSTGTGFYEQYF
TRBJ1-1	once	TRBV28	-	TGTGCCACCAGGACGGGTACTGAAGCTTTCTTT	CATRTGTEAFF
TRBJ2-7	-	TRBV19	TRBD1	TGTGCCAGTAGTCAGGGGGACTCCTACGAGCAGTACTTC	CASSQGDSYEQYF
TRBJ1-1	-	TRBV9	-	TGTGCCAGCAGCGTCGAGACAGACGGGGGGCCCACTGAAGCTTTCTTT	CASSVETDGGPTEAFF
TRBJ2-1	once	TRBV7-2	TRBD2	TGTGCCAGCAGCCGAAGACTAGCGGGAGGCAATGAGCAGTTCTTC	CASSRRLAGGNEQFF
TRBJ1-4	-	TRBV19	-	TGTGCCAGTAGTGGGGCAACTAATGAAAAACTGTTTTTT	CASSGATNEKLFF
TRBJ2-5	-	TRBV4-3	TRBD2	TGCGCCAGCACCCTCAACCCAGCGGGAGGGCCTAACCAAGAGACCCAGTACTTC	CASTLNPAGGPNQETQYF
TRBJ2-3	once	TRBV7-9	TRBD1	TGTGCCAGCAGCTTCGGACAGGGCGGCACAGATACGCAGTATTTT	CASSFGQGGTDTQYF
TRBJ1-2	-	TRBV11-3	-	TGTGCCAGCAGCTTAGCCGGCAGTCCACCGTCCTCTGGCTATGGCTACACCTTC	CASSLAGSPPSSGYGYTF
TRBJ1-2	-	TRBV7-9	-	TGTGCCAGCAGCTACTCGGTTAGGCGATTAAACTATGGCTACACCTTC	CASSYSVRRLNYGYTF
TRBJ1-4	-	TRBV2	-	TGTGCCAAGATATTTAATGAAAAACTGTTTTTT	CAKIFNEKLFF
TRBJ2-1	-	TRBV7-2	TRBD2	TGTGCCAGCAGCTCTAGCGGGGTTAACAATGAGCAGTTCTTC	CASSSSGVNNEQFF
TRBJ2-5	-	TRBV6-5	-	TGTGCCAGCAGTTACTCGCTCGCGCAACAAGAGACCCAGTACTTC	CASSYSLAQQETQYF
TRBJ1-5	-	TRBV7-9	-	TGTGCCAGCAGCTTACCACTCCAGCCCCAGCATTTT	CASSLPLQPQHF